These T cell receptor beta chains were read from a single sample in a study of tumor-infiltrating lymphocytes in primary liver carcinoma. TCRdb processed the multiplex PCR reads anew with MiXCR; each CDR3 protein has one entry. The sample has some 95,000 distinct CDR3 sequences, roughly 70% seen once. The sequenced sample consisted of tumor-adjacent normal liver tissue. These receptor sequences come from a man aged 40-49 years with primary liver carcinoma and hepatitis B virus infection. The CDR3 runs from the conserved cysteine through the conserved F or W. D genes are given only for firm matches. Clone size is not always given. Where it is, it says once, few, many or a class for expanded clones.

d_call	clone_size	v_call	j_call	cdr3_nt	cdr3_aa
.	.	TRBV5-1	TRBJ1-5	TGCGCCAGGAGCTCGGACAGCACCAATCAGCCCCAGCATTTT	CARSSDSTNQPQHF
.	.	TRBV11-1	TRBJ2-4	TGTGACAGCAGCTTAGCGGCGGATGAAAGCTTTCAGTACTTC	CDSSLAADESFQYF
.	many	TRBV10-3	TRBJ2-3	TGTGCCATCGGGAACCCCGGGACAGATACGCAGTATTTT	CAIGNPGTDTQYF
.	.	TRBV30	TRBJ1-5	TGTGCCTGGAGGTCCCAGGCGAGCAATCAGCCCCAGCATTTT	CAWRSQASNQPQHF
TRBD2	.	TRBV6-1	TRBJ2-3	TGTGCCAGCAGTGAGCCAGCTAGCGGGCCGTATGGCATAGATACGCAGTATTTT	CASSEPASGPYGIDTQYF
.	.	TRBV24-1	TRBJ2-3	TGTGCCGCCAGTGAAACAGATACGCAGTATTTT	CAASETDTQYF
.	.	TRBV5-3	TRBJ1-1	TGTGCCAGAAGCTTGATCCTCCAGGGACATACGAACACTGAAGCTTTATTT	CARSLILQGHTNTEALF
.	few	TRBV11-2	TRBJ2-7	TGTGCCAGCAGCCTCGGCGGGACTCTACTCTATGAGCAGTGCTTC	CASSLGGTLLYEQCF
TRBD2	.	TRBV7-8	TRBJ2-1	TGTGCCAGCAGCAAAAGAGGACTAGCGGACAATGAACAGCTCTTC	CASSKRGLADNEQLF
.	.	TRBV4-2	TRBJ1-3	TGTGCCAGTAGCCAACCGGAAGGCTCTGGAAACACCATATATTTT	CASSQPEGSGNTIYF
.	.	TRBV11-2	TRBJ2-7	TGTGTCAGCAGCCCGGGTCCAGGGGCCTACGAGCAGTACTTC	CVSSPGPGAYEQYF
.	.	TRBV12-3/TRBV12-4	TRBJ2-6	TGTGCCAGCAATTTTAAAGGGGCCAACGTCCGGACATTC	CASNFKGANVRTF
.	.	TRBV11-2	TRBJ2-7	TGTGCCAGCAGCTTGGAGGGTGAAGCTTCCGCTTACGAGCAGTACTTC	CASSLEGEASAYEQYF
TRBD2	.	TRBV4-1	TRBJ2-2	TGCGCCAGCAGCCAAAAACCCGGACTAGCGTACTACGCCGGGGAGCTATTTTTT	CASSQKPGLAYYAGELFF
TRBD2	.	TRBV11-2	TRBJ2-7	TGTGCCAGCAGCTTGGGGCGGGAGGCCTACGAGGGGTACTTC	CASSLGREAYEGYF
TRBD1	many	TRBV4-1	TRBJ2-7	TGCGCCAGCAGCCAAGACGGGGACAGGGACGAGCAGTACTTC	CASSQDGDRDEQYF
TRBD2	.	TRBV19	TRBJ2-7	TGTGCCAGTGGGACTAGCGGGCCCTACGAGCAGTACTTC	CASGTSGPYEQYF
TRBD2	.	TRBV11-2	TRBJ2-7	TGTGTCAGCAGCACCAGCGGGACTAGGATCTACGAGCAGTACTTC	CVSSTSGTRIYEQYF
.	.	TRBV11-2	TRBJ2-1	TGTGCCAACAGCCGTACATCGGGACAAAGCTCCTACAATAAGCAGTTCTTC	CANSRTSGQSSYNKQFF
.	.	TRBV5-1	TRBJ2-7	TGCGCCAGCAGCTCGGAGGGGGATCTCTACGAGCAGTACTTC	CASSSEGDLYEQYF
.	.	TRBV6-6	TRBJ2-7	TGTGTCAGCAGTCAGGTTGGGGAGCAGTACTTC	CVSSQVGEQYF
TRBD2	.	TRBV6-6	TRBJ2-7	TGTGCCAGCAGTTACTCCCGACTAGCGGGCCCATCCTACGAGCTGTACTTC	CASSYSRLAGPSYELYF
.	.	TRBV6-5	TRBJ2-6	TGTGCCAGCACGGATGGCAGGTCTTTCTCTGTGGCCAACGTCCTGACTTTC	CASTDGRSFSVANVLTF
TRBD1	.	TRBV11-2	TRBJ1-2	TGTGCCAGCAGCCTATCGTCGGACAGGCGTGGCTGCGCCTTC	CASSLSSDRRGCAF
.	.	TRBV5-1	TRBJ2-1	TGCGTCAGCAGCCAGGGACACGGGATATACAATGAGCAGTTCTTC	CVSSQGHGIYNEQFF
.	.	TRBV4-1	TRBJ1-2	TGCGCCAGCAGCCACCCGCAAATCTATGACTATACCTTC	CASSHPQIYDYTF
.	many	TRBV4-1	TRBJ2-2	TGCGCCAGCAGCCACTGGAGAGGGGTGAACACCGGGGAGCTGTTTTTT	CASSHWRGVNTGELFF
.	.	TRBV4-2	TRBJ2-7	TGTGCCAACAGCCAATATCTTACCTCCTACGAGCAGTACTTC	CANSQYLTSYEQYF
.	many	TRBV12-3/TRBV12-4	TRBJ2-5	TGTGCCAGCAGTTTAGTCGGACAAGAGACCCAGTACTTC	CASSLVGQETQYF
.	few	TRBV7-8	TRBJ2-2	TGTGCCAGCAGCTGGACAGTCGACAGCACCGGGGAGCTGTTTTTT	CASSWTVDSTGELFF
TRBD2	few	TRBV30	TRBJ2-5	TGTGCCTGGGGGCTGACTAGCGGGCTCCAAGAGACCCAGTACTTC	CAWGLTSGLQETQYF
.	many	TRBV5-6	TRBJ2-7	TGTGCCAGCAGCTTGGGTCAGGGGTCATTACTCTACGAGCAGTACTTC	CASSLGQGSLLYEQYF
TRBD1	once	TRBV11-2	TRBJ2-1	TGTGCCGACAGCGACCCGACAGGGCCCAGGGGCGATGAGCGGTTCTTC	CADSDPTGPRGDERFF
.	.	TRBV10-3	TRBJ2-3	TGTACCATCAGTGAGAGCGGGAGCACAGATACGCAGTATTTT	CTISESGSTDTQYF
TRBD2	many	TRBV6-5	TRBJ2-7	TGTGCCAGCAGTTCGACACCGTGGACTAGCGGGCAAACCTACGAGCAGTACTTC	CASSSTPWTSGQTYEQYF
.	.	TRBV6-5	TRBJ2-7	TGTGCCAGTACTAAGGACTCCTACGAGCAGTACTTC	CASTKDSYEQYF
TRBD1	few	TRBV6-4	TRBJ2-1	TGTGCCAGCAGTGCCACGGGACAGAGCTCCTACAATGAGCAGTTCTTC	CASSATGQSSYNEQFF
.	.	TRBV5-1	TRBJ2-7	TGCGCCAGCAACCCGGGAGTGGGCTCCTACGAGCAGTATTTC	CASNPGVGSYEQYF
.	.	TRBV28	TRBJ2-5	TGTGCCAGTAGCCCAGTAGGTGGGACCCATTACTTC	CASSPVGGTHYF
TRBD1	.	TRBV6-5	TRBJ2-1	TGTACCAGCAGTTGGGACAGAAGCTCCTACAATGAGCAGTTCTTC	CTSSWDRSSYNEQFF
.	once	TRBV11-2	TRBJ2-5	TGTGCTAACAGCTTACGTCCTGGACTAACGGCATACCAAGAGACCCAGTACTTC	CANSLRPGLTAYQETQYF
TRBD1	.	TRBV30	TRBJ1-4	TGTGTCTGGAGACCTACAGGGGGCACTAATGAAAAACTGTTTTTT	CVWRPTGGTNEKLFF
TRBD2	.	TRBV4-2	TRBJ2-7	TGTGCCATCAGCGAACTAGCGGGAGGGTCCTCCTACGATCAGTACTTC	CAISELAGGSSYDQYF
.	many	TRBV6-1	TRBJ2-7	TGTGCCAGCAGTGAACCGCAGCTGTACGAGCAGTACTTC	CASSEPQLYEQYF
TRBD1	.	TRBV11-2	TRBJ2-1	TGTGCCAGCAGCTCTGGACAGGGGAATGAGCAGTTATTC	CASSSGQGNEQLF
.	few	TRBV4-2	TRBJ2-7	TGTGCCAGCAGCCAAGTCGACCCCTCCTACGAGCAGTACTTC	CASSQVDPSYEQYF
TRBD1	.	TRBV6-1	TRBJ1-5	TGTGCCAGCACCAGGACAGGAGGCAATCAGCCCCAGCATTTT	CASTRTGGNQPQHF
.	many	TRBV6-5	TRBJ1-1	TGTGCCAGCGTTGAAGGGAGGGGCTACACTGAAGCTTTCTTT	CASVEGRGYTEAFF
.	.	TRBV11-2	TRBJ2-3	TGTACCAGCACCCCATCCGGGACGGGGAGCACACATAGGCAGTATTTT	CTSTPSGTGSTHRQYF
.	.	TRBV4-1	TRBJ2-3	TGTGCCAGTAGCCGAGAGCCTAGCGGCACAGATACGCAGTATTTT	CASSREPSGTDTQYF